The clone carrying this T cell receptor beta chain was counted between two and nine times. This sample stems from a study of Graves' ophthalmopathy and Graves' hyperthyroidism. As the template, RNA transcripts were used to amplify TCR beta CDR3 regions. First-round RT-PCR relied on HTBI primers, and a second-round multiplex PCR came next. TCRdb recomputed calls from the multiplex PCR reads with MiXCR, one row per CDR3 protein. The sample holds about 480,000 distinct CDR3 sequences, 14% seen once. Moderate-to-severe activity, CAS ≥3, NOSPECS ≥4 and a duration under 3 months were seen in donors with ophthalmopathy. Other autoimmune diseases, uncontrolled infections, pregnancy or lactation ruled patients out of participation. V was pared by 6 bases and J by 3 bases, with 8 bases of the junction left unmatched. This CDR3 is built from 16 residues. Germline assignment: CDR1 SNHLY and CDR2 FYNNEI.

The sequenced sample consisted of blood. The sequence was obtained from a woman between 25 and 40 years old with Graves' ophthalmopathy. The chain combines TRBV2 with TRBJ1-6; TRBD1 aligns across 7 bases. DNA of the CDR3: TGTGCCAGCAGCATTACAGGGGCGCTCTATAATTCACCCCTCCACTTT. This codes for CASSITGALYNSPLHF.